A single T cell receptor (beta chain) is shown here with its context. The protocol was immunoSEQ multiplex PCR, while the TCRdb copy is restricted to in-frame clones and leaves out a portion. The table shows approximately 280,000 clones, with approximately 83% occurring only once. This sample was taken from a study of blood T cell repertoires in COVID-19. The length of the CDR3 is 15 residues. V lost 2 bases to trimming and J lost 6 bases; unmatched junction nucleotides: 3. Germline CDR1 ENHRY, CDR2 SYGVKD. The source is a woman in her seventies with acute or convalescent COVID-19. Sequencing input: peripheral blood. The chain uses TRBV10-3 and TRBJ2-1; 11 nucleotides line up with TRBD2. The CDR3, as DNA: TGTGCCATCAGTGAGGCTAGCGGGGGGCGCAATGAGCAGTTCTTC. Protein sequence: CAISEASGGRNEQFF.